Listed here is a single T cell receptor beta chain. Its specificity is not known. The data belong to a study of OX40 agonist ivuxolimab in advanced cancers. On the study more broadly: At 0.01 to 10 mg/kg, ivuxolimab was administered intravenously to patients every 2 weeks. One patient with hepatocellular carcinoma and two with cutaneous melanoma, three in all, had partial responses. General observations from the study: On average, a greater number of expanded clones characterised CD8+ T cells relative to CD4+.

The CDR3 has 17 residues. V gave up 2 bases and J gave up 3 bases; unmatched junction bases: 8. From germline, CDR1 is SGHNT and CDR2 YYREEE (reference sequence). TCRdb keeps only in-frame clones here, not all; method: immunoSEQ multiplex PCR. The data contain tens of thousands of clones, 80% to 90% of them singletons. The sequenced sample was CD4+ or CD8+ T cells sorted from blood, obtained in a trial of the OX40 agonist ivuxolimab. V usage is TRBV5-4 and J usage is TRBJ2-5, with 12 positions matching TRBD2. The clonotype was recovered from an adult with an advanced solid tumor such as melanoma, head and neck, liver or kidney cancer. Here the CDR3 DNA reads TGTGCCAGCAGCTTAGGGGCCCCTAGCGGGGGGGAAGAGACCCAGTACTTC. As protein: CASSLGAPSGGEETQYF.